This record looks at one T cell receptor beta chain sequence and its context. The data originate from a study of blood T cell repertoires in COVID-19. Study-level background: Both acute and convalescent COVID-19 samples were obtained from the United States, Italy and Spain. Sample material is recorded as cDNA or gDNA derived from T cells, B-cell-depleted T cells, or PBMCs.

Germline CDR1 and CDR2: SGDLS and YYNGEE. The CDR3 has 14 amino acids. Trimming left V 4 bases short and J 5 bases short, with 16 bases between. Clinical history reported by participants formed the basis on which cohorts were assigned. In the source study's methods: Reference gene primer amplification gave estimated nucleated cell counts. The protocol was immunoSEQ multiplex PCR, while the TCRdb copy is restricted to in-frame clones and leaves out a portion. V and J calls and clone size follow that table, whereas D and trimming were derived from the DNA. The sample holds 250,000 or so clones, 91% seen once.

This sequence was found in a man aged 35-49 years who had been exposed to COVID-19. This rearrangement joins TRBV9 to TRBJ2-7; D gene ambiguous. What was sequenced was PBMCs or T cells enriched from blood (not recorded which). CDR3 region: CASSPGSFQDEQYF. The CDR3 DNA sequence: TGTGCCAGCAGCCCCGGTTCCTTTCAAGACGAGCAGTACTTC.